The 5 T cell receptor beta chains below were found in one sample sequenced in a study of cytomegalovirus exposure and HLA in healthy donors. The study ran its PCR with 60 Vbeta and 13 Jbeta primers. Assay: immunoSEQ multiplex PCR; the TCRdb copy retains only in-frame clones and omits some. Counted here are approximately 250,000 clones, around 80% occurring once; the ten biggest clones make up about 0.45%. The sample was PBMCs. Source of these receptors: a boy aged 5-17 years in good health and CMV-seronegative.

This clone occurred a few times. V gene TRBV4-2 combines with J gene TRBJ1-1; no firm D call. With 4 bases removed from V and 1 base from J, the gap between germline ends came to 10 bases. This CDR3 has 14 residues. The germline CDR1 and CDR2 sequences are LGHNA and YNFKEQ. This chain's CDR3 is CASSPIPGNTEAFF. The CDR3 DNA follows: TGTGCCAGCAGCCCGATTCCCGGGAACACTGAAGCTTTCTTT.

J is TRBJ2-3 and V is TRBV7-3; D is perhaps TRBD2 (5 bases). CDR3 length equals 16 residues. Germline CDR1 and CDR2: SGHTA and FQGTGA. V was cut by 2 bases and J by 4 bases, with 16 bases left in between. CDR3 region: CASSLFGPSGADTQYF. Here the CDR3 DNA reads TGTGCCAGCAGCTTATTTGGTCCTTCCGGGGCAGATACGCAGTATTTT.

The rearrangement joins TRBV5-4 to TRBJ1-6; 9 bases are shared with TRBD1. CDR3 size: 14 residues. V was clipped by 4 bases and J by 9 bases; unmatched bases: 5. From germline, CDR1 is SGHNT and CDR2 YYREEE (reference sequence). Here the CDR3 DNA reads TGTGCCAGCAGCGCGCGGGACAGGGCTTCACCCCTCCACTTT. As protein: CASSARDRASPLHF. Full variable domain (remainder filled in from reference TRBV5-4 and TRBJ1-6): ETGVTQSPTHLIKTRGQQVTLRCSSQSGHNTVSWYQQALGQGPQFIFQYYREEENGRGNFPPRFSGLQFPNYSSELNVNALELDDSALYLCASSARDRASPLHFGNGTRLTVT.

CDR3 sequence reads: CASSEGTSGTQFF. As DNA, the CDR3 is TGTGCCAGCAGCGAGGGGACTAGCGGAACGCAGTTCTTC. The V gene is TRBV9, the J gene TRBJ2-1; 11 nucleotides align to TRBD2. Germline V gives CDR1 SGDLS, CDR2 YYNGEE. Unmatched junction bases numbered 5, after V lost 3 bases and J lost 12 bases. The CDR3 covers 13 residues.

In its sample, this clone was seen a few times. This rearrangement joins TRBV30 to TRBJ2-4; D unclear. V lost 0 bases, J lost 0 bases, and 21 bases lay in between. Per germline, CDR1 GTSNPN and CDR2 SVGIG (reference sequence). The CDR3 has 19 amino acids. The CDR3 region is CAWSVTIGRSGLAKNIQYF. DNA for the CDR3: TGTGCCTGGAGTGTTACGATAGGCAGGTCAGGATTAGCCAAAAACATTCAGTACTTC. Looking up the rest from reference TRBV30 and TRBJ2-4 gives the full variable domain: SQTIHQWPATLVQPVGSPLSLECTVEGTSNPNLYWYRQAAGRGLQLLFYSVGIGQISSEVPQNLSASRPQDRQFILSSKKLLLSDSGFYLCAWSVTIGRSGLAKNIQYFGAGTRLSVL.